These T cell receptor beta chains were read from a single sample in a study of blood T cell repertoires in COVID-19. The protocol was immunoSEQ multiplex PCR, while the TCRdb copy is restricted to in-frame clones and leaves out a portion. There are around 260,000 clones in the sample; approximately 90% occur only once, and about 4% lies in the top ten. Sequencing was performed on peripheral blood. Receptor source: a man aged 18-30 years with active or convalescent COVID-19. Each CDR3 is given with its conserved first and last residue. D genes are given only for firm matches. Some rows have no size entry. The others give once, few or many, or a class for an expanded clone.

j_gene: TRBJ2-3; abundance: NA; v_gene: TRBV11-2; d_gene: TRBD2; CDR3nt: TGTGCCAGCAGCTTAGAGCTAGCGGGGGGGCGGCCAGATACGCAGTATTTT; CDR3aa: CASSLELAGGRPDTQYF
j_gene: TRBJ2-3; abundance: NA; v_gene: TRBV19; d_gene: TRBD1; CDR3nt: TGTGCCACCCGGGACAGGGGGAGGGATACGCAGTATTTT; CDR3aa: CATRDRGRDTQYF
j_gene: TRBJ1-1; abundance: NA; v_gene: TRBV5-1; d_gene: NA; CDR3nt: TGCGCCAGCAGCTTGGACATACAGATGAACACTGAAGCTTTCTTT; CDR3aa: CASSLDIQMNTEAFF
j_gene: TRBJ2-3; abundance: NA; v_gene: TRBV5-4; d_gene: NA; CDR3nt: TGTGCCAGCAGCCCGGCGGGTCTTTTACTCACAGATACGCAGTATTTT; CDR3aa: CASSPAGLLLTDTQYF
j_gene: TRBJ2-7; abundance: NA; v_gene: TRBV11-2; d_gene: TRBD2; CDR3nt: TGTGCCAGCAGCTTCGGGGGGGGGACCTACGAGCAGTACTTC; CDR3aa: CASSFGGGTYEQYF
j_gene: TRBJ2-1; abundance: NA; v_gene: TRBV24-1; d_gene: NA; CDR3nt: TGTGCCACCAGTGCTCTCCGGGTCCCAGCGGATGAGCAGTTCTTC; CDR3aa: CATSALRVPADEQFF
j_gene: TRBJ2-5; abundance: NA; v_gene: TRBV7-9; d_gene: NA; CDR3nt: TGTGCCAGCAGCTTAGGTGTGGGAGACGCGGAGACCCAGTACTTC; CDR3aa: CASSLGVGDAETQYF
j_gene: TRBJ2-3; abundance: NA; v_gene: TRBV29-1; d_gene: TRBD1; CDR3nt: TGCAGCGGGCAGAGGGGGCCGGGCCCCACAGATACGCAGTATTTT; CDR3aa: CSGQRGPGPTDTQYF
j_gene: TRBJ2-1; abundance: NA; v_gene: TRBV7-3; d_gene: TRBD2; CDR3nt: TGTGCCAGCAGCCTAAACCCGGGACTAGCGGTTTATGAGCAGTTCTTC; CDR3aa: CASSLNPGLAVYEQFF
j_gene: TRBJ2-3; abundance: NA; v_gene: TRBV7-3; d_gene: TRBD2; CDR3nt: TGTGCCAGCAGCTTATCAGGGACTACCACAGATACGCAGTATTTT; CDR3aa: CASSLSGTTTDTQYF
j_gene: TRBJ2-2; abundance: NA; v_gene: TRBV14; d_gene: TRBD2; CDR3nt: TGTGCCAGCAGCTCCCGCGGGAGGGCCCGCACCGGGGAGCTGTTTTTT; CDR3aa: CASSSRGRARTGELFF
j_gene: TRBJ2-7; abundance: NA; v_gene: TRBV5-4; d_gene: NA; CDR3nt: TGTGCCAGCAGCTTTGGGCTAGCTGACTCCTACGAGCAGTACTTC; CDR3aa: CASSFGLADSYEQYF
j_gene: TRBJ1-6; abundance: NA; v_gene: TRBV19; d_gene: NA; CDR3nt: TGTGCCAGTAGTATCCCCCCCAGGGGAAAAAGGAGGATAACCCTCCACTTT; CDR3aa: CASSIPPRGKRRITLHF
j_gene: TRBJ2-2; abundance: NA; v_gene: TRBV24-1; d_gene: NA; CDR3nt: TGTGCCACCAGTGATAGCGGAGCGAACACCGGGGAGCTGTTTTTT; CDR3aa: CATSDSGANTGELFF
j_gene: TRBJ2-1; abundance: NA; v_gene: TRBV9; d_gene: TRBD2; CDR3nt: TGTGCCAGCAGCGTAGGACGGGGGGGCCTACATGAGCAGTTCTTC; CDR3aa: CASSVGRGGLHEQFF
j_gene: TRBJ1-2; abundance: few; v_gene: TRBV7-3; d_gene: TRBD1; CDR3nt: TGTGCCAGCAGTCCCGGGACAGGGGGCGCATATGGCTACACCTTC; CDR3aa: CASSPGTGGAYGYTF
j_gene: TRBJ2-1; abundance: NA; v_gene: TRBV28; d_gene: NA; CDR3nt: TGTGCCAGCAGTTTAATCGGGGAGGCGTTCTTC; CDR3aa: CASSLIGEAFF
j_gene: TRBJ2-5; abundance: NA; v_gene: TRBV5-1; d_gene: TRBD2; CDR3nt: TGCGCCAGCAGCCCCTACCTAGCGGGGGGGTTTGAGACCCAGTACTTC; CDR3aa: CASSPYLAGGFETQYF
j_gene: TRBJ1-5; abundance: NA; v_gene: TRBV19; d_gene: NA; CDR3nt: TGTGCCAGTAGTATCCGACAGGCTAGCAATCAGCCCCAGCATTTT; CDR3aa: CASSIRQASNQPQHF
j_gene: TRBJ2-3; abundance: NA; v_gene: TRBV10-1; d_gene: NA; CDR3nt: TGCGCCAGCAGTGGGTCAGGCCGGGAGAATACGCAGTATTTT; CDR3aa: CASSGSGRENTQYF
j_gene: TRBJ2-4; abundance: NA; v_gene: TRBV4-2; d_gene: NA; CDR3nt: TGTGCCAGCAGCCGGCCCCAGGGATCCCAAAACATTCAGTACTTC; CDR3aa: CASSRPQGSQNIQYF
j_gene: TRBJ1-4; abundance: NA; v_gene: TRBV28; d_gene: NA; CDR3nt: TGTGCCAGCACTGGACAGAATGAAAAACTGTTTTTT; CDR3aa: CASTGQNEKLFF
j_gene: TRBJ1-5; abundance: few; v_gene: TRBV2; d_gene: NA; CDR3nt: TGTGCCAGCTCGAGGGAGGTGGCTCTGCAGCATTTT; CDR3aa: CASSREVALQHF
j_gene: TRBJ1-5; abundance: NA; v_gene: TRBV6-5; d_gene: TRBD1; CDR3nt: TGTGCCAGCAGCAGTTATACAGGGGGTAATCAGCCCCAGCATTTT; CDR3aa: CASSSYTGGNQPQHF
j_gene: TRBJ1-2; abundance: NA; v_gene: TRBV12-3/TRBV12-4; d_gene: NA; CDR3nt: TGTGCCAGCAGTTTATCAGGGGTGGGCTACACCTTC; CDR3aa: CASSLSGVGYTF
j_gene: TRBJ1-1; abundance: NA; v_gene: TRBV7-2; d_gene: NA; CDR3nt: TGTGCCAGCATCTTCCTGGTGCGGGACACTGAAGCTTTCTTT; CDR3aa: CASIFLVRDTEAFF
j_gene: TRBJ1-5; abundance: NA; v_gene: TRBV2; d_gene: NA; CDR3nt: TGTGCCAGCAGCCAAAGGAGAGGGGGAGAGCAGCCCCAGCATTTT; CDR3aa: CASSQRRGGEQPQHF
j_gene: TRBJ1-5; abundance: NA; v_gene: TRBV27; d_gene: NA; CDR3nt: TGTGCCAGCAGTTTTCGGGGATCCAATCAGCCCCAGCATTTT; CDR3aa: CASSFRGSNQPQHF
j_gene: TRBJ1-1; abundance: NA; v_gene: TRBV27; d_gene: NA; CDR3nt: TGTGCCAGCAGTTTGTTATATCAGCGGGGCACTGAAGCTTTCTTT; CDR3aa: CASSLLYQRGTEAFF
j_gene: TRBJ2-5; abundance: NA; v_gene: TRBV6-5; d_gene: NA; CDR3nt: TGTGCCAGCTTGGCGGGGAACCAAGAGACCCAGTACTTC; CDR3aa: CASLAGNQETQYF
j_gene: TRBJ2-5; abundance: NA; v_gene: TRBV6-2/TRBV6-3; d_gene: TRBD1; CDR3nt: TGTGCCAGCAGCAGGGGGCCTCAAGAGACCCAGTACTTC; CDR3aa: CASSRGPQETQYF
j_gene: TRBJ2-7; abundance: NA; v_gene: TRBV5-6; d_gene: TRBD1; CDR3nt: TGTGCCAGCAGCCCGAAGCCCCGGGACAGGGATCCCCACGAGCAGTACTTC; CDR3aa: CASSPKPRDRDPHEQYF
j_gene: TRBJ2-4; abundance: NA; v_gene: TRBV24-1; d_gene: NA; CDR3nt: TGTGCCACCAGTGATGGGGCAGGGGAGTACTTC; CDR3aa: CATSDGAGEYF
j_gene: TRBJ2-2; abundance: NA; v_gene: TRBV11-3; d_gene: NA; CDR3nt: TGTGCCAGCAGCTTAGATCTGGGTAGGCGGGCCGGGGAGCTGTTTTTT; CDR3aa: CASSLDLGRRAGELFF
j_gene: TRBJ2-5; abundance: NA; v_gene: TRBV19; d_gene: NA; CDR3nt: TGTGCCAGTAGTATTCAGGGGACGCTAAAAGAGACCCAGTACTTC; CDR3aa: CASSIQGTLKETQYF
j_gene: TRBJ1-2; abundance: NA; v_gene: TRBV4-1; d_gene: TRBD1; CDR3nt: TGCGCCAGCAGCCAAGAGGCCGGACAGGGGGCCGGTGGCTACACCTTC; CDR3aa: CASSQEAGQGAGGYTF
j_gene: TRBJ2-3; abundance: NA; v_gene: TRBV12-3/TRBV12-4; d_gene: NA; CDR3nt: TGTGCCAGCAGCCGCGAAACAGATACGCAGTATTTT; CDR3aa: CASSRETDTQYF
j_gene: TRBJ2-1; abundance: NA; v_gene: TRBV6-2/TRBV6-3; d_gene: TRBD2; CDR3nt: TGTGCCAGCAGTTACCCGCTAGCGGGAGTCCGAGATGAGCAGTTCTTC; CDR3aa: CASSYPLAGVRDEQFF
j_gene: TRBJ2-5; abundance: NA; v_gene: TRBV2; d_gene: TRBD1; CDR3nt: TGTGCCAGCAGTGGCGAACAGGGGGACTGGGAGACCCAGTACTTC; CDR3aa: CASSGEQGDWETQYF
j_gene: TRBJ1-2; abundance: NA; v_gene: TRBV5-5; d_gene: NA; CDR3nt: TGTGCCAGCAGCCCCGATTCGAGCTATGGCTACACCTTC; CDR3aa: CASSPDSSYGYTF
j_gene: TRBJ2-7; abundance: NA; v_gene: TRBV7-8; d_gene: TRBD1; CDR3nt: TGTGCCAGCAGCTTAGCGGGACAGGCCTACGAGCAGTACTTC; CDR3aa: CASSLAGQAYEQYF
j_gene: TRBJ2-1; abundance: NA; v_gene: TRBV3-1/TRBV3-2; d_gene: NA; CDR3nt: TGTGCCAGCAGCCAAGGGCGGAGGGCCAATGAGCAGTTCTTC; CDR3aa: CASSQGRRANEQFF
j_gene: TRBJ1-4; abundance: NA; v_gene: TRBV6-2/TRBV6-3; d_gene: NA; CDR3nt: TGTGCCAGCACCCCCGGGGGGGAACTGTTTTTT; CDR3aa: CASTPGGELFF
j_gene: TRBJ2-3; abundance: NA; v_gene: TRBV10-3; d_gene: NA; CDR3nt: TGTGCCATCAGTGAGCAGGGTCCCTCCACAGATACGCAGTATTTT; CDR3aa: CAISEQGPSTDTQYF
j_gene: TRBJ1-5; abundance: few; v_gene: TRBV6-1; d_gene: TRBD1; CDR3nt: TGTGCCAGCAGTGAGTACAGGGGACCGGGGCAGCCCCAGCATTTT; CDR3aa: CASSEYRGPGQPQHF
j_gene: TRBJ2-7; abundance: NA; v_gene: TRBV6-1; d_gene: TRBD1; CDR3nt: TGTGCCAGCAGTGATTTGGGACAGGGGGTTTACGAGCAGTACTTC; CDR3aa: CASSDLGQGVYEQYF
j_gene: TRBJ1-1; abundance: NA; v_gene: TRBV2; d_gene: NA; CDR3nt: TGTGCCAGCTACGAAGTGGCGAACACTGAAGCTTTCTTT; CDR3aa: CASYEVANTEAFF
j_gene: TRBJ2-7; abundance: NA; v_gene: TRBV3-1/TRBV3-2; d_gene: NA; CDR3nt: TGTGCCAGCAGCCAAGAATCAGGATCCTACGAGCAGTACTTC; CDR3aa: CASSQESGSYEQYF
j_gene: TRBJ1-2; abundance: NA; v_gene: TRBV23-1; d_gene: NA; CDR3nt: TGCGCCAGCAGTCGAGAGCGTGGCTACACCTTC; CDR3aa: CASSRERGYTF